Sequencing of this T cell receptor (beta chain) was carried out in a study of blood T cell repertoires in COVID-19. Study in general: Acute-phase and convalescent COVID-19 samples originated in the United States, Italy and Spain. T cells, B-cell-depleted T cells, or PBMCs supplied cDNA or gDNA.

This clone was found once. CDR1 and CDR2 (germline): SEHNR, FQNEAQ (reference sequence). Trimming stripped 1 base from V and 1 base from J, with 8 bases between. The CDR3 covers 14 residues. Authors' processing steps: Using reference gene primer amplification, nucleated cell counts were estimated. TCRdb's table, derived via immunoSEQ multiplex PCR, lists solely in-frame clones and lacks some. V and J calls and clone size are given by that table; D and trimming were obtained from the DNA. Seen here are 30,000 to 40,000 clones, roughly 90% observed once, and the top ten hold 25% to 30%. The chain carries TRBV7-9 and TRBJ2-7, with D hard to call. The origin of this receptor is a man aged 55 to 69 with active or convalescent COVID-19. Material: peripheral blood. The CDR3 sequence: CASSLELKSYEQYF. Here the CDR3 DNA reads TGTGCCAGCAGCTTAGAACTCAAATCCTACGAGCAGTACTTC.